Many counts were recorded for the clone carrying this TCR beta chain. The data belong to a study of T cells after yellow fever vaccination. Synthesis of TCR cDNA relied on 5'RACE template switching, which attached a universal primer site and UMIs. One entry per CDR3 protein, called by TCRdb with MiXCR from the 5' RACE reads. The data contain about 340,000 distinct CDR3 sequences, 3% to 4.5% of them seen just once; the ten biggest clones take up around 24%. Looked up from germline, CDR1 is SGHRS and CDR2 is YFSETQ. This CDR3 contains 16 residues. V was pared by 0 bases and J by 4 bases, with 13 bases between.

Sequencing used PBMCs, obtained 5 days after the yellow fever booster vaccination. This TCR derives from a man younger than 35 who received the YFV17D yellow fever vaccine. The genes are TRBV5-1 and TRBJ2-2; no firm D call. The CDR3 is CASSLALSGLTGELFF. CDR3 coding DNA: TGCGCCAGCAGCTTGGCCCTTAGTGGGCTCACCGGGGAGCTGTTTTTT.